The clone carrying this T cell receptor (beta chain) was recorded at least ten times. Amplification of TCR beta CDR3 regions used RNA as the template. Carried out on the TCR CDR3, a first-round RT-PCR used the HTBI primer set. From the multiplex PCR reads, TCRdb called clonotypes with MiXCR, one entry per CDR3 protein. Of hundreds of thousands of distinct CDR3 sequences listed, around 17% are singletons. The sample originates from a study of T cells in Graves' hyperthyroidism and ophthalmopathy. The ends were cut back, 4 bases at V and 5 bases at J, with 17 bases in the middle. The CDR3 is made up of 15 amino acids. Germline V gene data show CDR1 as LNHNV and CDR2 as YYDKDF (reference sequence).

The sample consisted of blood. The clonotype originates from a woman younger than 30 with Graves' hyperthyroidism. V is TRBV15 and J is TRBJ1-2; D is perhaps TRBD1 (6 bases). DNA of the CDR3: TGTGCCACCAGCACCGGACAGCAGTTAGGGTATGGCTACACCTTC. Translated, it gives CATSTGQQLGYGYTF. The full variable domain, in which reference TRBV15 and TRBJ1-2 provide the parts outside the CDR3, is DAMVIQNPRYQVTQFGKPVTLSCSQTLNHNVMYWYQQKSSQAPKLLFHYYDKDFNNEADTPDNFQSRRPNTSFCFLDIRSPGLGDTAMYLCATSTGQQLGYGYTFGSGTRLTVV.